These 10 T cell receptor beta chains share one sample of origin, sequenced in a study of cytomegalovirus exposure and HLA in healthy donors. Primers for the PCR totalled 60 Vbeta and 13 Jbeta. Repertoires were generated with immunoSEQ multiplex PCR, while TCRdb's copy carries only in-frame clones and drops some. The sample yields approximately 220,000 clones, approximately 80% seen once. Sequencing was carried out using PBMCs. The receptor set was obtained from a girl between 10 and 17 years old in good health and CMV-seronegative.

This clone was seen only once. The chain combines TRBV6-5 with TRBJ1-2; 8 bases agree with TRBD1. Germline trimming cut 6 bases from V and 6 bases from J; bases unmatched to any gene: 9. CDR3 length: 14 amino acids. CDR1 and CDR2 from the germline V gene are MNHEY and SVGAGI. CDR3 loop: CASSQGAGVDGYTF. CDR3 bases: TGTGCCAGCAGCCAGGGGGCGGGAGTCGATGGCTACACCTTC.

This chain links TRBV10-3 with TRBJ2-7; 7 bases align to TRBD2. This CDR3 comprises 15 residues. Germline CDR1 and CDR2: ENHRY and SYGVKD. The V and J ends lost 0 bases and 7 bases, in that order; junction bases with no gene match: 9. The CDR3 sequence is CAISESASGAGEQYF. The CDR3 DNA sequence: TGTGCCATCAGTGAGTCGGCTAGCGGCGCGGGTGAGCAGTACTTC.

Comments on this clone: Distinct nucleotide sequences in the sample also encode this CDR3. The chain joins TRBV7-2 to TRBJ2-1; D gene unclear. V lost 5 bases and J lost 2, with 4 bases in between. Germline V gene sequence: CDR1 SGHTA, CDR2 FQGNSA. The CDR3 has 12 amino acids. In DNA form, the CDR3 reads TGTGCCAGCAGCCCCACCTACAATGAGCAGTTCTTC. As protein: CASSPTYNEQFF.

V usage is TRBV5-6 and J usage is TRBJ1-1; D perhaps matches TRBD1 (5 bases). There are 14 residues in the CDR3. The V end was cut by 8 bases, the J end by 3 bases, with 17 bases between. Germline CDR1 and CDR2: SGHDT and YYEEEE. Here the CDR3 reads CASTTWGVDTEAFF. The CDR3 DNA reads TGTGCCAGTACTACGTGGGGGGTCGACACTGAAGCTTTCTTT.

The rearrangement uses TRBV6-1 and TRBJ2-5; possible D gene TRBD2, 6 bases. Trimming shortened V by 1 base and J by 2 bases, and 11 bases separated the two germline ends. The CDR3 loop spans 15 amino acids. Looked up from germline, CDR1 is MNHNS and CDR2 is SASEGT. CDR3 DNA sequence: TGTGCCAGCAGTGAAGGTTGGGGGGTACAAGAGACCCAGTACTTC. Translated: CASSEGWGVQETQYF.

The V gene is TRBV2, the J gene TRBJ2-7, with 9 bases matching TRBD1. The junction had 4 bases not matched to a gene; V was cut back by 7 bases and J by 3 bases. The germline gives CDR1 SNHLY, CDR2 FYNNEI. The CDR3 is made up of 13 amino acids. The DNA for the CDR3 is TGTGCCAGCACCGGGACAGGGCTCTACGAGCAGTACTTC. Translation gives CASTGTGLYEQYF.

The rearrangement links TRBV15 to TRBJ1-2, with D uncertain. Trimming pared 5 bases from V and 6 bases from J, leaving 19 bases between. CDR3 length equals 15 residues. Germline V CDR1 and CDR2: LNHNV, YYDKDF (reference sequence). The CDR3 here is CATSRVREGSHGYTF. Here the CDR3 DNA reads TGTGCCACCAGCCGAGTCCGGGAGGGAAGTCATGGCTACACCTTC.

In the case of this clone: Compared with germline, one end of the junction differs, possibly owing to a read error. The chain has TRBV2 and TRBJ2-6; tentative D call: TRBD2 (5 bases). The CDR3 extends over 17 amino acids. CDR1 SNHLY and CDR2 FYNNEI come from the germline V gene. The CDR3 spells CALAFGNSDSGANVLTF. CDR3 sequence (DNA): TGTGCCCTAGCATTCGGGAACTCCGACTCTGGCGCCAACGTCCTGACTTTC.

The rearrangement uses TRBV19 and TRBJ2-1; the match to TRBD2 covers 10 bases. V lost 7 bases, J lost 5 bases, and 17 bases stayed unmatched. Germline CDR1 and CDR2: LNHDA and SQIVND (reference sequence). The CDR3 totals 18 residues. The CDR3 loop is CASNLAGGPGLSNNEQFF. The CDR3 DNA reads TGTGCCAGTAACTTAGCGGGGGGCCCAGGATTATCGAACAATGAGCAGTTCTTC.

The chain uses TRBV7-9 and TRBJ1-2, with 8 nucleotides matching TRBD1. This CDR3 region has 16 residues. Per the germline V gene, CDR1 is SEHNR and CDR2 is FQNEAQ (reference sequence). V was pared by 5 bases and J by 9 bases, with 17 bases of the junction left unmatched. CDR3 region: CASSQTAPGQGARYTF. The CDR3 DNA sequence: TGTGCCAGCAGCCAAACGGCCCCTGGGCAGGGGGCGCGCTACACCTTC.